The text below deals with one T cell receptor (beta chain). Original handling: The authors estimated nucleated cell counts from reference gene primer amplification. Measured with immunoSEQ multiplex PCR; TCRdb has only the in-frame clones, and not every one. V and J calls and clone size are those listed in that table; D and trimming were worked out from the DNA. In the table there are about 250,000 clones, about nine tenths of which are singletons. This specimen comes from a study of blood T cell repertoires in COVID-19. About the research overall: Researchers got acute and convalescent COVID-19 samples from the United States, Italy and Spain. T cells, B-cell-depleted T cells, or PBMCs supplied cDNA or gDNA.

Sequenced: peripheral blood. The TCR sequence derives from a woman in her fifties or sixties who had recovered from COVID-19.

Here the CDR3 reads CASSRKTRGANTGELFF. The DNA of the CDR3 is TGCGCCAGCAGCCGAAAGACCCGGGGAGCGAACACCGGGGAGCTGTTTTTT. This sequence joins TRBV4-3 and TRBJ2-2, with D perhaps matching TRBD2 (5 bases). The length of the CDR3 is 17 residues. Germline CDR1 is LGHNA and CDR2 is YSLEER. Trimming took off 4 bases at V and 0 bases at J, with 15 bases between the two ends.